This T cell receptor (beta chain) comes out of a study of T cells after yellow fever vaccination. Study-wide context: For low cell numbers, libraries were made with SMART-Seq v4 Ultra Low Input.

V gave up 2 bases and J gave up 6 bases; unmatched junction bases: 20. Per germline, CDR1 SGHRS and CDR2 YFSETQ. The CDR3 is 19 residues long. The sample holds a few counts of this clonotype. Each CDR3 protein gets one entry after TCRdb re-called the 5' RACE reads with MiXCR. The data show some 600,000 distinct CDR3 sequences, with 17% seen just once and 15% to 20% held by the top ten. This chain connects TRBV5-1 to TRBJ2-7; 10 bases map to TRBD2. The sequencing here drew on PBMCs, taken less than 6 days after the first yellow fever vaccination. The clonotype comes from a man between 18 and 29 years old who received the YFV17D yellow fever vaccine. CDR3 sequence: CASSFVRTSGAHRPLEQYF. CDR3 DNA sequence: TGCGCCAGCAGCTTTGTACGGACTAGCGGCGCCCATAGGCCACTCGAGCAGTACTTC.